This TCR beta chain was recovered during a study of T-cell reconstitution after alpha-beta-depleted transplantation in children. In this sample, this clonotype turned up many times. Its target is unknown. The TCRbeta library was prepared with unique molecular identifiers. MiXCR, run by TCRdb on the PCR reads, gives a single entry per CDR3 protein. Here the sample spans about 210,000 distinct CDR3 sequences, roughly a sixth being singletons. Study-wide results and caveats: Surviving recipient T cells and thymic progenitors underlay high day-60 TCRbeta diversity in some patients. Reportedly, only several hundred clones from non-depleted graft cells drove alpha-beta T-cell counts at about two months. A year post-transplant, T-cell counts and diversity derived mostly from newly produced T cells.

Losses at the gene ends were 0 bases for V and 1 base for J; bases not matched to a gene: 7. CDR1 LGHDT and CDR2 YNNKEL come from the germline V gene (reference sequence). The length of the CDR3 is 17 residues. This specimen consisted of PBMCs, mostly from graft donor cells, obtained 360 days after TCRalphabeta/CD19-depleted stem cell transplant. The TCR originated in a male patient between 2 and 15 years old who had a stem cell transplant for acute lymphoblastic leukemia, so the T cells may come from the graft donor. This chain joins TRBV3-1 and TRBJ2-5; 8 bases agree with TRBD2. Here the CDR3 DNA reads TGTGCCAGCAGCCAAGATCTGGATAGCGGGGCCCAAGAGACCCAGTACTTC. Protein: CASSQDLDSGAQETQYF.